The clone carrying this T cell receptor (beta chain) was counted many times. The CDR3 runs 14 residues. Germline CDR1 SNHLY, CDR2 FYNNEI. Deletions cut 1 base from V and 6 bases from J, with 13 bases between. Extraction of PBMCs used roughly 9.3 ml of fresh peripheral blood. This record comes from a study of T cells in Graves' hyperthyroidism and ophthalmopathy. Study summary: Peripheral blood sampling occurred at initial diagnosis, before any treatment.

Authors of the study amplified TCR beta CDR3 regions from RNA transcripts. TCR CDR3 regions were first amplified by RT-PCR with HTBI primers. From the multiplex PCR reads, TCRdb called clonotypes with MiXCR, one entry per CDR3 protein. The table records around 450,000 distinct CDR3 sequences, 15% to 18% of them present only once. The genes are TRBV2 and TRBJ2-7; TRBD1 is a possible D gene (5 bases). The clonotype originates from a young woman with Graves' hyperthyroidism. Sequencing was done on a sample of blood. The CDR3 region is CASSEERGGSEQYF. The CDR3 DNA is TGTGCCAGCAGTGAAGAAAGGGGCGGAAGCGAGCAGTACTTC. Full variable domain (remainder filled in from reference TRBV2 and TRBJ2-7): EPEVTQTPSHQVTQMGQEVILRCVPISNHLYFYWYRQILGQKVEFLVSFYNNEISEKSEIFDDQFSVERPDGSNFTLKIRSTKLEDSAMYFCASSEERGGSEQYFGPGTRLTVT.